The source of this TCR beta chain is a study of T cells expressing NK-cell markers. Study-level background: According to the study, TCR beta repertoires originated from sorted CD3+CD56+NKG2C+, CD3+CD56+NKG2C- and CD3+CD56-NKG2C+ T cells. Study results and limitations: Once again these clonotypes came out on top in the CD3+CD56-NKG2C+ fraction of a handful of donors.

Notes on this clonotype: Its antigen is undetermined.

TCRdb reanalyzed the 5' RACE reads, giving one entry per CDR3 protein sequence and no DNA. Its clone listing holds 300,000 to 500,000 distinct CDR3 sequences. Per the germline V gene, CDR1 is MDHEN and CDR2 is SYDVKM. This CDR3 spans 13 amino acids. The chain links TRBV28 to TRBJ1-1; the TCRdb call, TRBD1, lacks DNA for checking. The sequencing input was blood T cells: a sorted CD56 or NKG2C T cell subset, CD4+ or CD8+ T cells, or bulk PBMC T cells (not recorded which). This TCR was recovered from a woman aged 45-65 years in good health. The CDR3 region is CASSFMGTVEAFF.